A selection of T cell receptor beta chains follows, all from one sample in a study of PD-L1 blockade in urothelial cancer. Only in-frame clones appear in the TCRdb table, and some are missing; sequencing was by immunoSEQ multiplex PCR. The sample contains under 130,000 clones, around 85% of which appear only once. The material sequenced was PBMCs, taken around atezolizumab (anti-PD-L1) treatment. Receptors originate from a man aged 45 to 65 with urothelial cancer. CDR3s include the opening cysteine and the closing phenylalanine or tryptophan. Each record gives: V gene, J gene, clone size, D gene, CDR3 DNA, CDR3 protein. D genes are given only for firm matches. Only part of the rows carry a size: once, few, many, or a class if the clone is expanded.

>TRBV5-1|TRBJ2-5|.|.
TGCGCCAGCAGCTCCCAGGGACATCAAGAGACCCAGTACTTC
CASSSQGHQETQYF
>TRBV9|TRBJ2-3|once|.
TGTGCCAGCAGCGTAGGTTCCGGGGGACGCACAGATACGCAGTATTTT
CASSVGSGGRTDTQYF
>TRBV6-5|TRBJ1-3|.|.
TGTGCCAGCAGTAACCCGGGACTTCACACCATATATTTT
CASSNPGLHTIYF
>TRBV28|TRBJ1-1|once|.
TGTGCCAGCGGCGAGTTTGGGAGGTGGAGGAACACTGAAGCTTTCTTT
CASGEFGRWRNTEAFF
>TRBV19|TRBJ2-2|.|TRBD1
TGTGCCAGTACCGAGACGCGAGGACAGGGATACACCGGGGAGCTGTTTTTT
CASTETRGQGYTGELFF
>TRBV28|TRBJ1-5|.|.
TGTGCCAGCACCGTGGCCACTCAGCCCCAGCATTTT
CASTVATQPQHF
>TRBV10-1|TRBJ2-1|.|TRBD2
TGCGCCAGCCTTCGGGGGGAGAAGTGGAATGAGCAGTTCTTC
CASLRGEKWNEQFF
>TRBV2|TRBJ2-7|.|TRBD1
TGTGCCAGCAGTGAGGACAGGGGGCATAACGAGCAGTACTTC
CASSEDRGHNEQYF
>TRBV19|TRBJ2-1|.|.
TGTGCCAGTAGTATAGGGAGGGTGCAGTTCTTC
CASSIGRVQFF
>TRBV6-5|TRBJ2-7|.|TRBD2
TGTGCCAGCAGTTACGGGACTAGCGGCTACGAGCAGTACTTC
CASSYGTSGYEQYF
>TRBV18|TRBJ2-7|few|.
TGTGCCAGCTCACCAGACCGCGGACTGATATACGAGCAGTACTTC
CASSPDRGLIYEQYF
>TRBV2|TRBJ1-6|.|TRBD1
TGTGCCAGCACCGGCGGAGGGGGCCGTTCACCCCTCCACTTT
CASTGGGGRSPLHF
>TRBV28|TRBJ2-1|.|TRBD2
TGTGCCAGCCGGGGGGGGCCGACCCACAATGAGCAGTTCTTC
CASRGGPTHNEQFF
>TRBV27|TRBJ2-7|.|.
TGTGCCAGCAGTTTATCCGCGGGACCCTACGAGCAGTACTTC
CASSLSAGPYEQYF
>TRBV10-1|TRBJ1-1|.|.
TGCGCCAGCAGTGAGGTCCCGGGAATGAACACTGAAGCTTTCTTT
CASSEVPGMNTEAFF
>TRBV5-4|TRBJ2-3|once|TRBD1
TGTGCCAGCAGTAAGCTTGGACTCTCAGGGGGCGATACAGATACGCAGTATTTT
CASSKLGLSGGDTDTQYF
>TRBV18|TRBJ2-3|.|TRBD1
TGTGCCAGCTCACCACTGCAGGGGGTCACAGATACGCAGTATTTT
CASSPLQGVTDTQYF
>TRBV6-1|TRBJ1-6|.|.
TGTGCCAGCAGTGAATGGGCCCACTCGAGCTCCTATAATTCACCCCTCCACTTT
CASSEWAHSSSYNSPLHF
>TRBV5-1|TRBJ1-6|few|TRBD1
TGCGCCAGCAGCCCCGGACAGGGGACTTCACCCCTCCACTTT
CASSPGQGTSPLHF
>TRBV30|TRBJ1-2|once|TRBD1
TGTGCCTGGAGTGTTGCAGGGGGTATTGGCTACACCTTC
CAWSVAGGIGYTF
>TRBV5-4|TRBJ2-1|.|TRBD2
TGTGCCAGCAGTGTCGGGAGGGCCGGGGATGAGCAGTTCTTC
CASSVGRAGDEQFF
>TRBV28|TRBJ1-4|once|.
TGTGCCAGCAGTCCGACAGGTCTTACTGAAAAACTGTTTTTT
CASSPTGLTEKLFF
>TRBV6-5|TRBJ1-6|.|.
TGTGCCAGCAGTTGGCGGGGGGATAATAATTCACCCCTCCACTTT
CASSWRGDNNSPLHF
>TRBV10-1|TRBJ1-3|.|.
TGCGCCAGCAGTGGGGGCGTTGTAGGAAACACCATATATTTT
CASSGGVVGNTIYF
>TRBV19|TRBJ2-2|.|TRBD2
TGTGCCAGTAGTATCTTTAGCGGGAGTTACACCGGGGAGCTGTTTTTT
CASSIFSGSYTGELFF
>TRBV4-1|TRBJ2-7|.|.
TGCGCCAGCAGCCAAGCCGCGGGGCCGTCCTACGAGCAGTACTTC
CASSQAAGPSYEQYF
>TRBV28|TRBJ2-7|.|.
TGTGCCAGCAGTTCCGGAGGACAGAGCACCTACGAGCAGTACTTC
CASSSGGQSTYEQYF
>TRBV7-8|TRBJ2-3|.|.
TGTGCCAGCAGCTCTTACGCGGCAGATACGCAGTATTTT
CASSSYAADTQYF